The entry below describes one TCR beta chain. The antigen remains undetermined. The CDR3 spans 12 residues. Per germline, CDR1 MNHEY and CDR2 SVGAGI. The V and J ends lost 8 bases and 0 bases respectively, with 7 bases between them. The sequencing template was cDNA reverse transcribed from extracted RNA. The assay was immunoSEQ multiplex PCR, and TCRdb's table has in-frame clones only and misses some. Altogether 200,000 to 250,000 clones are present, over 60% being singletons, with the ten largest covering 3.5% to 5%. Indicated treatment: oral pan-JAK inhibitor, 5-10 mg twice daily. T lymphocytes (CD4+ and CD8+) were sorted from PBMCs. The source of the sample is a study of CD8+ T cells in alopecia areata. Whole-study context: Twice daily, treated patients received 5 to 10 mg of oral tofacitinib. Regarding the study as a whole: Lesional scalp exceeded normal scalp in clonality, especially in alopecia totalis/universalis. TCR sharing was clearer in mice than between patients, perhaps partly owing to patient HLA diversity.

This chain uses TRBV6-5 with TRBJ1-1; D not resolved. Sequencing was performed on CD4+ T cells sorted from blood, taken at week 4, from a patient treated with tofacitinib. This TCR came from a human donor with alopecia areata. CDR3 sequence (DNA): TGTGCCAGCCAGACGGTGAACACTGAAGCTTTCTTT. This gives the protein CASQTVNTEAFF.